These 15 T cell receptor beta chains share one sample of origin, sequenced in a study of cytomegalovirus exposure and HLA in healthy donors. PCR primers comprised 60 Vbeta and 13 Jbeta primers. Method: immunoSEQ multiplex PCR; TCRdb's copy keeps in-frame clones and lacks some. The repertoire consists of hundreds of thousands of clones, with just under 70% occurring once and the leading ten covering around 3%. The specimen sequenced was PBMCs. These receptors were collected from a man aged 35-49 years in good health and CMV-seropositive.

The gene calls are TRBV2 and TRBJ2-3, with 7 nucleotides matching TRBD2. The germline V gene has CDR1 SNHLY and CDR2 FYNNEI. Losses at the gene ends were 6 bases for V and 1 base for J; bases not matched to a gene: 13. The CDR3 contains 17 residues. CDR3 residues: CASRRTPIAGGTDTQYF. The CDR3 region has the DNA TGTGCCAGCAGAAGGACCCCTATAGCGGGTGGCACAGATACGCAGTATTTT.

The V gene is TRBV11-2, the J gene TRBJ1-4, with TRBD1 identical over 9 bases. The CDR3 has 19 residues. The V segment lost 5 bases and the J segment 2 bases; nucleotides outside the gene matches: 15. Germline CDR1 and CDR2: SGHAT and FQNNGV. The DNA for the CDR3 is TGTGCCAGCAGCCAAGAGGGGACAGGGTTTTTCGAGACTAATGAAAAACTGTTTTTT. This translates into CASSQEGTGFFETNEKLFF.

The chain employs TRBV6-5 and TRBJ2-3; 9 bases fit TRBD2. Per germline, CDR1 MNHEY and CDR2 SVGAGI. This CDR3 has 12 amino acids. V was clipped by 4 bases and J by 8 bases; unmatched bases: 1. CDR3 nucleotide sequence: TGTGCCAGCAGTTCGACTAGCGGTACGCAGTATTTT. It is translated as CASSSTSGTQYF.

In this sample, this clone turned up once. J is TRBJ2-7 and V is TRBV7-2; 8 bases map to TRBD1. Germline CDR1 reads SGHTA; CDR2 reads FQGNSA. V dropped 5 bases and J dropped 10; count of bases not matched to a gene: 7. The CDR3 is 12 amino acids. CDR3 region: CASSLTGGFQYF. The CDR3 DNA reads TGTGCCAGCAGCCTCACAGGGGGATTCCAGTACTTC. Supplemented by reference TRBV7-2 and TRBJ2-7, the full variable domain reads GAGVSQSPSNKVTEKGKDVELRCDPISGHTALYWYRQSLGQGLEFLIYFQGNSAPDKSGLPSDRFSAERTGGSVSTLTIQRTQQEDSAVYLCASSLTGGFQYFGPGTRLTVT.

The J gene is TRBJ2-2, the V gene TRBV4-3; 10 bases fit TRBD2. This CDR3 comprises 21 residues. Trimming took 3 bases from V and 0 from J; bases not matched to a gene: 16. From germline, CDR1 is LGHNA and CDR2 YSLEER. The CDR3 protein is CASSHITPGLAQPANTGELFF. CDR3 nucleotide sequence: TGCGCCAGCAGCCACATTACCCCGGGACTAGCGCAACCCGCGAACACCGGGGAGCTGTTTTTT.

In this sample, this clone turned up a few times. The V gene is TRBV28, the J gene TRBJ1-2; weak D call: TRBD1 (5 bases). In germline, CDR1 is MDHEN, CDR2 SYDVKM. The V and J ends lost 8 bases and 6 bases respectively, with 16 bases between them. There are 13 residues in the CDR3. For the CDR3, the DNA is TGTGCCAGCCTAATCGGGGGTGGGAATGGCTACACCTTC. Translating gives CASLIGGGNGYTF.

In this sample, this clone turned up a few times. The CDR3 sequence: CASSGTAYGYTF. The DNA of the CDR3 is TGTGCCAGCAGCGGGACAGCCTATGGCTACACCTTC. V gene TRBV28 combines with J gene TRBJ1-2; 7 bases fit TRBD1. The length of the CDR3 is 12 residues. The V segment lost 6 bases and the J segment 4 bases; nucleotides outside the gene matches: 2. Looked up from germline, CDR1 is MDHEN and CDR2 is SYDVKM.

The gene calls are TRBV5-1 and TRBJ2-7; D perhaps matches TRBD1 (6 bases). The CDR3 is made up of 14 amino acids. V was trimmed by 5 bases and J by 2 bases, leaving 14 bases between them. Germline V gives CDR1 SGHRS, CDR2 YFSETQ. As DNA, the CDR3 is TGCGCCAGCAGAGAAGAGACAGGCCCCTACGAGCAGTACTTC. Translated: CASREETGPYEQYF.

In this sample, this clone turned up once. This chain uses TRBV7-8 with TRBJ2-5; TRBD1 is a possible D gene (5 bases). This CDR3 is built from 13 residues. Trimming stripped 6 bases from V and 5 bases from J, with 13 bases between. Germline assignment: CDR1 SGHVS and CDR2 FQNEAQ. CDR3 loop: CASSQGRVETQYF. CDR3 nucleotide sequence: TGTGCCAGCAGTCAAGGCAGGGTTGAGACCCAGTACTTC. The full variable domain, rest sourced from reference TRBV7-8 and TRBJ2-5, is GAGVSQSPRYKVAKRGQDVALRCDPISGHVSLFWYQQALGQGPEFLTYFQNEAQLDKSGLPSDRFFAERPEGSVSTLKIQRTQQEDSAVYLCASSQGRVETQYFGPGTRLLVL.

The CDR3 sequence is CASSLHRGGKGRLTGELFF. CDR3 DNA sequence: TGTGCCAGCAGCCTTCACAGGGGTGGTAAGGGCCGACTTACCGGGGAGCTGTTTTTT. The chain joins TRBV7-9 to TRBJ2-2, with 7 bases lining up with TRBD1. This CDR3 is 19 amino acids long. Trimming at V came to 5 bases and at J to 5 bases, leaving 20 bases not matched to a gene. Looked up from germline, CDR1 is SEHNR and CDR2 is FQNEAQ (reference sequence). Supplemented by reference TRBV7-9 and TRBJ2-2, the full variable domain reads DTGVSQNPRHKITKRGQNVTFRCDPISEHNRLYWYRQTLGQGPEFLTYFQNEAQLEKSRLLSDRFSAERPKGSFSTLEIQRTEQGDSAMYLCASSLHRGGKGRLTGELFFGEGSRLTVL.

As DNA, the CDR3 is TGTGCCAGCAGCAAGCTTGGACAGGGCGCGACTGAAGCTTTCTTT. This gives the protein CASSKLGQGATEAFF. The gene calls are TRBV7-3 and TRBJ1-1; 8 bases fit TRBD1. Trimming removed 5 bases from V and 5 bases from J; junction bases left unmatched: 10. This CDR3 spans 15 amino acids. Per germline, CDR1 SGHTA and CDR2 FQGTGA.

As for this clone: The same CDR3 also results from other DNA sequences found in this sample. CDR3 sequence: CASSSQGNEQFF. The CDR3 DNA sequence: TGTGCCAGCAGCTCCCAGGGGAATGAGCAGTTCTTC. The J gene is TRBJ2-1, the V gene TRBV5-6; the D gene is possibly TRBD1 (6 bases). The germline V gene encodes CDR1 SGHDT and CDR2 YYEEEE. The CDR3 covers 12 residues. V shed 3 bases and J shed 7 bases, with 8 bases lying between them.

V is TRBV28 and J is TRBJ1-5; possible D gene TRBD1, 6 bases. The V and J ends lost 5 bases and 0 bases respectively, with 17 bases between them. The CDR3 consists of 17 residues. Germline-derived CDR1 and CDR2 are MDHEN and SYDVKM. In nucleotides, the CDR3 is TGTGCCAGCAGTAAAAAACTACAGGGTTATAGCAATCAGCCCCAGCATTTT. Translating gives CASSKKLQGYSNQPQHF. Looking up the rest from reference TRBV28 and TRBJ1-5 gives the full variable domain: DVKVTQSSRYLVKRTGEKVFLECVQDMDHENMFWYRQDPGLGLRLIYFSYDVKMKEKGDIPEGYSVSREKKERFSLILESASTNQTSMYLCASSKKLQGYSNQPQHFGDGTRLSIL.

There are a few counts of this clone. The chain couples TRBV2 to TRBJ1-1; D unclear. Germline CDR1 and CDR2: SNHLY and FYNNEI. The V and J ends lost 2 bases and 4 bases respectively, with 11 bases between them. This CDR3 is 14 amino acids long. As DNA, the CDR3 is TGTGCCAGCAGTGAACAGGCGGGTGGCACTGAAGCTTTCTTT. Amino acid sequence: CASSEQAGGTEAFF.

This rearrangement joins TRBV19 to TRBJ1-1, with 11 bases identical to TRBD1. This CDR3 has 13 residues. The V gene end was trimmed by 5 bases and the J gene end by 8 bases; junction bases not matched to a gene: 4. Germline V gene lookup returns CDR1 LNHDA and CDR2 SQIVND (reference sequence). The CDR3 reads CASSPGTGGEAFF. Here the CDR3 DNA reads TGTGCCAGTAGTCCCGGGACAGGGGGAGAAGCTTTCTTT.